Sequencing of this T cell receptor beta chain was carried out in a study of blood T cell repertoires in COVID-19. Overall study: Sites in the United States, Italy and Spain provided acute and convalescent COVID-19 samples. The analysed material was cDNA or gDNA that came from T cells, B-cell-depleted T cells, or PBMCs.

Germline loops: CDR1 SGHVS, CDR2 FQNEAQ. The ends were cut back, 1 base at V and 1 base at J, with 7 bases in the middle. This CDR3 is 14 amino acids long. The data were produced by immunoSEQ multiplex PCR, yet TCRdb's version contains in-frame clones alone and is incomplete. In the table there are approximately 250,000 clones, under 90% of which are singletons. This clone was counted only a few times. This rearrangement joins TRBV7-8 to TRBJ1-2; D unresolved. The sequenced material came from peripheral blood. The TCR originated in a human donor in a cohort sampled during active COVID-19. Here the CDR3 DNA reads TGTGCCAGCAGCTTAGATGGACTTAACTATGGCTACACCTTC. Protein: CASSLDGLNYGYTF. Based on the CDR3 plus reference TRBV7-8 and TRBJ1-2, the full variable domain is GAGVSQSPRYKVAKRGQDVALRCDPISGHVSLFWYQQALGQGPEFLTYFQNEAQLDKSGLPSDRFFAERPEGSVSTLKIQRTQQEDSAVYLCASSLDGLNYGYTFGSGTRLTVV.